Following are 26 T cell receptor beta chains from one sample sequenced in a study of OX40 agonist ivuxolimab in advanced cancers. Sequencing was performed with immunoSEQ multiplex PCR; in TCRdb, only in-frame clones are kept and a portion is missing. The table lists about 98,000 clones, 87% of them singletons. The sample was CD4+ or CD8+ T cells sorted from blood, taken in a trial of the OX40 agonist ivuxolimab. These receptors all come from an adult with an advanced solid tumor such as melanoma, head and neck, liver or kidney cancer.

The chain uses TRBV14 and TRBJ2-7; D may match TRBD1 or TRBD2 (5 bases each). Germline V gene data show CDR1 as SGHDN and CDR2 as FVKESK. The CDR3 has 16 residues. V was shortened by 2 bases and J by 2 bases, with 16 bases between the two germline ends. The CDR3 DNA reads TGTGCCAGCAGCCAAATAGCAGGGAGCGCAACCTACGAGCAGTACTTC. Its translation is CASSQIAGSATYEQYF. The whole variable domain, remainder taken from reference TRBV14 and TRBJ2-7, is EAGVTQFPSHSVIEKGQTVTLRCDPISGHDNLYWYRRVMGKEIKFLLHFVKESKQDESGMPNNRFLAERTGGTYSTLKVQPAELEDSGVYFCASSQIAGSATYEQYFGPGTRLTVT.

The chain joins TRBV1 to TRBJ1-2. TRBV1 is assigned pseudogene status. This CDR3 is 12 amino acids long. CDR3 residues: CTSELGIHGYTF. CDR3 sequence (DNA): TGCACCAGCGAGCTGGGGATCCATGGCTACACCTTC.

The table lists this clone with a count of one. This rearrangement joins TRBV6-5 to TRBJ2-3; D gene ambiguous. Germline CDR1 reads MNHEY; CDR2 reads SVGAGI. The germline V and J ends were trimmed by 2 bases and 5 bases, with 11 bases remaining between them. The CDR3 sequence is 14 residues long. This CDR3 is CASSYGQVVDTQYF. The CDR3 nucleotides read TGTGCCAGCAGTTACGGGCAGGTCGTAGATACGCAGTATTTT.

CDR3 in DNA: TGTGCCAGCAGTAAAACAGGGGTATGGAACACTGAAGCTTTCTTT. This translates into CASSKTGVWNTEAFF. J is TRBJ1-1 and V is TRBV27; 7 bases agree with TRBD1. The J segment lost 1 base and the V segment lost 5 bases, leaving 7 bases of the junction unmatched. Per the germline V gene, CDR1 is MNHEY and CDR2 is SMNVEV (reference sequence). The CDR3 loop spans 15 amino acids.

In this sample, this clone turned up once. The chain combines TRBV7-9 with TRBJ2-3, with D possibly matching TRBD2 (7 bases). Germline V gene sequence: CDR1 SEHNR, CDR2 FQNEAQ (reference sequence). V dropped 5 bases and J dropped 7 bases, with 19 bases sitting between them. This CDR3 has 15 amino acids. The CDR3 here is CASSLWGGERNTQYF. The CDR3, as DNA: TGTGCCAGCAGCCTCTGGGGGGGCGAGCGGAATACGCAGTATTTT.

DNA for the CDR3: TGTGCCAGCAGCACCGAGGTGGATGAGCAGTTCTTC. Protein product: CASSTEVDEQFF. V gene TRBV9 combines with J gene TRBJ2-1; D uncertain. The CDR3 is 12 residues long. V lost 4 bases and J 8 bases, leaving 10 bases between the germline ends. Germline CDR1 reads SGDLS; CDR2 reads YYNGEE.

The CDR3 coding sequence is TGCGCCAGCAGCCAAGATTCGACAGGAGAGACCCAGTACTTC. This sequence encodes CASSQDSTGETQYF. This chain links TRBV4-3 with TRBJ2-5; D perhaps matches TRBD1 (6 bases). Germline V gene lookup returns CDR1 LGHNA and CDR2 YSLEER. V dropped 0 bases and J dropped 4 bases, with 9 bases sitting between them. CDR3 length: 14 amino acids.

CDR3 nucleotide sequence: TGTGCCAGCTCACGGGGATCCACTACCTATGGCTACACCTTC. Its protein is CASSRGSTTYGYTF. The chain is built from TRBV18 and TRBJ1-2; the D is unclear. CDR1 is KGHSH and CDR2 is LQKENI in the germline V gene. V lost 4 bases, J lost 4 bases, and 13 bases lay in between. This CDR3 comprises 14 residues.

The chain uses TRBV18 and TRBJ1-5; no firm D call. CDR3 length: 16 amino acids. Trimming shortened V by 2 bases and J by 4 bases, and 15 bases separated the two germline ends. CDR1 and CDR2 from the germline V gene are KGHSH and LQKENI. CDR3 in amino acids: CASSPNDRAFNQPQHF. The CDR3 coding sequence is TGTGCCAGCTCACCAAACGACCGGGCGTTTAATCAGCCCCAGCATTTT. The complete variable domain, with remaining parts taken from reference TRBV18 and TRBJ1-5, reads NAGVMQNPRHLVRRRGQEARLRCSPMKGHSHVYWYRQLPEEGLKFMVYLQKENIIDESGMPKERFSAEFPKEGPSILRIQQVVRGDSAAYFCASSPNDRAFNQPQHFGDGTRLSIL.

The chain uses TRBV6-6 and TRBJ2-3; 7 bases align to TRBD2. The V gene end was trimmed by 7 bases and the J gene end by 1 base; junction bases not matched to a gene: 8. The germline V gene encodes CDR1 MNHNY and CDR2 SVGAGI (reference sequence). This CDR3 contains 15 residues. The CDR3 nucleotides read TGTGCCAGCAACAGCGGTGGGGGGGGCACAGATACGCAGTATTTT. Translated: CASNSGGGGTDTQYF.

The V and J genes are TRBV13 and TRBJ1-1; D call uncertain. Germline CDR1 PRHDT, CDR2 FYEKMQ (reference sequence). V gave up 0 bases and J gave up 1 base, with 6 bases separating them. The CDR3 covers 14 residues. This CDR3 reads CASSLGLGNTEAFF. The DNA of the CDR3 is TGTGCCAGCAGCTTAGGCCTTGGGAACACTGAAGCTTTCTTT. Combining the CDR3 with reference TRBV13 and TRBJ1-1 gives the whole variable domain AAGVIQSPRHLIKEKRETATLKCYPIPRHDTVYWYQQGPGQDPQFLISFYEKMQSDKGSIPDRFSAQQFSDYHSELNMSSLELGDSALYFCASSLGLGNTEAFFGQGTRLTVV.

The chain links TRBV18 to TRBJ2-5, with 9 nucleotides matching TRBD1. The ends lost 3 bases at V and 6 bases at J; junction bases unmatched: 8. This CDR3 is 15 amino acids long. CDR1 is KGHSH and CDR2 is LQKENI in the germline V gene. In DNA, the CDR3 is TGTGCCAGCTCACCCCCGGACAGGGGCAAGAAGACCCAGTACTTC. Amino acid sequence: CASSPPDRGKKTQYF.

J is TRBJ2-5 and V is TRBV18; 12 bases map to TRBD2. After removal of 8 bases from V and 5 bases from J, the junction contained 9 bases not matched to a gene. The CDR3 runs to 15 residues. Germline CDR1 reads KGHSH; CDR2 reads LQKENI. CDR3 amino acids: CASTHPGTSGETQYF. The CDR3 bases are TGTGCCAGCACCCATCCCGGGACTAGCGGGGAGACCCAGTACTTC.

The rearrangement joins TRBV5-6 to TRBJ1-4; maybe TRBD1 (5 bases). CDR3 length: 16 amino acids. Germline V gives CDR1 SGHDT, CDR2 YYEEEE. V was shortened by 1 base and J by 7 bases, with 17 bases between the two germline ends. CDR3: CASSLSAQKGFEKLFF. CDR3 nucleotides: TGTGCCAGCAGCTTGTCTGCCCAAAAGGGGTTTGAAAAACTGTTTTTT.

This chain links TRBV5-1 with TRBJ1-4, with 10 bases identical to TRBD1. The germline V gene has CDR1 SGHRS and CDR2 YFSETQ. Trimming took 4 bases from V and 0 from J; bases not matched to a gene: 0. CDR3 length equals 15 residues. The CDR3 DNA reads as TGCGCCAGCAGCGGACAGGGGGCAACTAATGAAAAACTGTTTTTT. Translation gives CASSGQGATNEKLFF.

This clone is classed as medium-sized (0.01 to 0.1%). For the CDR3, the DNA is TGTGCCAGCAGCTCCGGGACGTACGGAAACACCATATATTTT. Amino acids: CASSSGTYGNTIYF. This chain connects TRBV7-7 to TRBJ1-3; D may be TRBD1 (5 bases). Germline V gene lookup returns CDR1 SSHAT and CDR2 FNYEAQ (reference sequence). The CDR3 sequence is 14 residues long. With 4 bases removed from V and 4 bases from J, the gap between germline ends came to 11 bases.

The gene calls are TRBV5-4 and TRBJ2-5; D perhaps matches TRBD2 (5 bases). This CDR3 is 13 amino acids long. Germline CDR1 is SGHNT and CDR2 is YYREEE (reference sequence). V lost 4 bases to trimming and J lost 3 bases, with 10 bases between them. CDR3 in DNA: TGTGCCAGCAGCCCCGGGCGGGAAGAGACCCAGTACTTC. This gives the protein CASSPGREETQYF. Complete variable domain (other parts from reference TRBV5-4 and TRBJ2-5): ETGVTQSPTHLIKTRGQQVTLRCSSQSGHNTVSWYQQALGQGPQFIFQYYREEENGRGNFPPRFSGLQFPNYSSELNVNALELDDSALYLCASSPGREETQYFGPGTRLLVL.

The chain recombines TRBV7-3 with TRBJ2-1; 11 nucleotides align to TRBD1. This CDR3 has 16 amino acids. The V and J ends lost 3 bases and 6 bases, in that order; junction bases with no gene match: 7. Germline CDR1 is SGHTA and CDR2 is FQGTGA. Here the CDR3 reads CASSLNRDRGSNEQFF. The CDR3 DNA sequence: TGTGCCAGCAGCTTGAACCGGGACAGGGGGTCCAATGAGCAGTTCTTC.

The CDR3 coding sequence is TGTGCCAGCAGCTTGTTCCAGGGAGAGGTTAACACTGAAGCTTTCTTT. It codes for CASSLFQGEVNTEAFF. The chain links TRBV11-2 to TRBJ1-1; tentatively, D is TRBD1 (5 bases). Trimming shortened V by 3 bases and J by 2 bases, and 16 bases separated the two germline ends. CDR3 length: 16 residues. Germline V gives CDR1 SGHAT, CDR2 FQNNGV.

V and J are TRBV7-6 and TRBJ2-6, with no clear D. The CDR3 totals 13 residues. The germline gives CDR1 SGHVS, CDR2 FNYEAQ. Trimming took 1 base from V and 3 from J, leaving 1 base between them. CDR3 DNA sequence: TGTGCCAGCAGCTTAGGTGGGGCCAACGTCCTGACTTTC. Amino acid sequence: CASSLGGANVLTF.

This clone was seen a single time. V and J are TRBV19 and TRBJ2-5; D is unresolved. This CDR3 comprises 11 residues. V lost 5 bases to trimming and J lost 3 bases, with 4 bases between them. Germline V gene lookup returns CDR1 LNHDA and CDR2 SQIVND (reference sequence). The CDR3 region has the DNA TGTGCCAGTAGTGAAGAAGAGACCCAGTACTTC. Translated: CASSEEETQYF.

This clone is medium-sized in the sample. The conserved phenylalanine or tryptophan normally closing the CDR3 is absent here, so this likely arose from a read error. The J gene is TRBJ1-6, the V gene TRBV2, with D perhaps TRBD1 (6 bases). This CDR3 is 15 amino acids long. Germline CDR1 is SNHLY and CDR2 is FYNNEI. V gave up 6 bases and J gave up 8 bases, with 17 bases separating them. CDR3 amino acids: CASSGLTGRDSPLHL. The DNA of the CDR3 is TGTGCCAGCAGCGGACTAACAGGGAGGGATTCACCCCTCCACCTT.

J is TRBJ2-2 and V is TRBV7-2, with D perhaps assigned TRBD1 or TRBD2 (5 bases each). Germline CDR1 and CDR2: SGHTA and FQGNSA. CDR3 length equals 15 residues. V was cut by 3 bases and J by 4 bases, with 12 bases left in between. CDR3 protein: CASSLSRDVTGELFF. The CDR3 nucleotides read TGTGCCAGCAGCTTGAGCAGGGACGTCACCGGGGAGCTGTTTTTT.

The chain's CDR3 is CATSLLGQLKAEAFF. CDR3 nucleotide sequence: TGTGCCACCAGTTTATTGGGACAGTTAAAAGCTGAAGCTTTCTTT. The V and J genes are TRBV15 and TRBJ1-1; 7 positions match TRBD1. This CDR3 has 15 amino acids. V lost 6 bases to trimming and J lost 6 bases; unmatched junction nucleotides: 13. CDR1 LNHNV and CDR2 YYDKDF come from the germline V gene (reference sequence).

CDR3 sequence reads: CASSISRPQGNIQYF. The CDR3 DNA is TGTGCCAGTAGTATTTCAAGACCTCAGGGGAACATTCAGTACTTC. V is TRBV19 and J is TRBJ2-4, with D maybe TRBD1 (6 bases). V gave up 3 bases and J gave up 7 bases, with 16 bases separating them. Germline CDR1 reads LNHDA; CDR2 reads SQIVND (reference sequence). There are 15 residues in the CDR3.

The chain carries TRBV5-1 and TRBJ2-7; 9 bases fit TRBD1. The CDR3 sequence is 14 residues long. Trimming cost V 3 bases and J 6 bases; bases outside gene matches: 7. The germline V gene encodes CDR1 SGHRS and CDR2 YFSETQ. The CDR3 nucleotides are TGCGCCAGCAGCTCACCCGGGACAGGGACCGAGCAGTACTTC. Amino acid sequence: CASSSPGTGTEQYF.